This TCR beta chain was recorded in a study of beta chain features in type 1 diabetes. Findings of the study overall: Reduced insertions and increased deletions marked VDJ junctions in type 1 diabetes patients. Type 1 diabetes patients had TCRB CDR3s that were shorter (moderately but significantly so) in all four CD4+ subsets. Amplification by PCR could prefer shorter templates, with the same effect in patients and controls.

One heparinised blood draw averaging around 120 mL was given by each donor. V lost 6 bases and J 1 base, leaving 9 bases between the germline ends. In germline, CDR1 is SGHTA, CDR2 FQGTGA. The CDR3 runs 13 residues. This clone was counted between two and nine times. The antigen remains unidentified. At the DNA level, this CDR3 is encoded by other sequences in the same sample as well. Reverse transcribing all isolated RNA meant expressed TCRB transcripts were sequenced. An average of around 3.9 million reads was obtained for naive, central memory and regulatory T cell samples. Clones were read by immunoSEQ multiplex PCR, and TCRdb kept only the in-frame ones, dropping some. This table holds some 700,000 clones, roughly 13% found once.

The receptor's source is a man younger than 35 with type 1 diabetes. V and J are TRBV7-3 and TRBJ1-1, with D possibly being TRBD1 (6 bases). The sequenced material came from naive CD4+ T cells from blood. The DNA of the CDR3 is TGTGCCAGCAGTCCACAGGGGAACACTGAAGCTTTCTTT. Its protein product is CASSPQGNTEAFF.